Below, one T cell receptor beta chain is given with its context. The record originates from a study of blood T cell repertoires in COVID-19. On the study more broadly: Both acute and convalescent COVID-19 samples were obtained from the United States, Italy and Spain.

Authors' data handling: From reference gene primer amplification, estimates of nucleated cell counts were derived. Measured with immunoSEQ multiplex PCR; TCRdb has only the in-frame clones, and not every one. That table is the source of V, J and clone size, and D and trimming were worked out from the DNA. The sample lists fewer than 200,000 clones; almost 85% were seen once. CDR3 length equals 13 residues. V was trimmed by 2 bases and J by 8 bases, leaving 12 bases between them. Germline CDR1 MNHEY, CDR2 SVGEGT. The receptor was derived from an elderly woman with acute or convalescent COVID-19. The material sequenced was peripheral blood. V and J are TRBV6-2 or TRBV6-3 and TRBJ1-2; D is possibly TRBD1 (5 bases). CDR3 region: CASSYQGGVGYTF. CDR3 bases: TGTGCCAGCAGTTACCAAGGAGGGGTCGGCTACACCTTC.